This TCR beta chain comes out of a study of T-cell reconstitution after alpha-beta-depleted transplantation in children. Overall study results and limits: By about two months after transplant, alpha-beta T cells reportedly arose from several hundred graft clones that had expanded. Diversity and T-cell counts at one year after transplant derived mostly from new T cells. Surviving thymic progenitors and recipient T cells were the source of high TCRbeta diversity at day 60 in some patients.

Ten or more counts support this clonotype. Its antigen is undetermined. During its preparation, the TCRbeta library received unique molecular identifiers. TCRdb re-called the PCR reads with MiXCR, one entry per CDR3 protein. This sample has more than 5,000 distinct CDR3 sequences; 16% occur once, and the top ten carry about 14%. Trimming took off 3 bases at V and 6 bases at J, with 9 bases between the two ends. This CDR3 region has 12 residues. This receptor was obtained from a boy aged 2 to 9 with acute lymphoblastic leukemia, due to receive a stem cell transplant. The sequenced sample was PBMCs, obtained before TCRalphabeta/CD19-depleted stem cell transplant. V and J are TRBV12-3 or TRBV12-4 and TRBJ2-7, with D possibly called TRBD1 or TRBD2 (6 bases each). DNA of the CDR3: TGTGCCAGCAGTTTTGGGGGGCTCGAGCAGTACTTC. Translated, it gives CASSFGGLEQYF.